This TCR beta chain derives from a study of blood T cells in healthy people across ages. Study results and caveats: More naive CD4+ cells and higher diversity marked long-lived donors relative to aged donors. Observed TCR beta diversity showed a strong correlation with the percentage of naive T cells as measured by flow cytometry.

For the second PCR, which ran for about 7 to 12 cycles, a sample-barcoded 5' primer and a J-beta primer mix were used. Researchers report that a template-switch adaptor with 12 random nucleotides tagged each cDNA molecule. Using its own MiXCR run on the 5' RACE reads, TCRdb lists one record per CDR3 protein. In the table there are over 500,000 distinct CDR3 sequences, 40% to 65% of which are singletons. This clonotype has only a few counts. Its antigen remains unidentified. The CDR3 is made up of 16 amino acids. The germline V gene has CDR1 LGHDT and CDR2 YNNKEL (reference sequence). After removal of 0 bases from V and 2 bases from J, the junction contained 5 bases not matched to a gene.

The V and J genes are TRBV3-1 and TRBJ2-3, with TRBD1 matching over 7 bases. The receptor comes from an elderly woman in good health. Sequencing input: blood. CDR3 nucleotide sequence: TGTGCCAGCAGCCAAGAGGGACAGCGGATCACAGATACGCAGTATTTT. As protein: CASSQEGQRITDTQYF.